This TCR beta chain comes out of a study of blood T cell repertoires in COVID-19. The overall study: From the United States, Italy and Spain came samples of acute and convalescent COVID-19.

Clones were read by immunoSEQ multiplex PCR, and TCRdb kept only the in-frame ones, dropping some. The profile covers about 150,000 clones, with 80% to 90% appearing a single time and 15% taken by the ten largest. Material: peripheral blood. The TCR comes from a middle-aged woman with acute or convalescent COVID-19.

The CDR3 reads CASSGTGIDYGYTF. In DNA, the CDR3 is TGTGCCAGCAGTGGGACAGGGATCGACTATGGCTACACCTTC. This chain uses TRBV6-6 with TRBJ1-2; TRBD1 matches 9 bases. The CDR3 is 14 residues long. Germline trimming cut 5 bases from V and 3 bases from J; bases unmatched to any gene: 4. CDR1 and CDR2 (germline): MNHNY, SVGAGI (reference sequence).